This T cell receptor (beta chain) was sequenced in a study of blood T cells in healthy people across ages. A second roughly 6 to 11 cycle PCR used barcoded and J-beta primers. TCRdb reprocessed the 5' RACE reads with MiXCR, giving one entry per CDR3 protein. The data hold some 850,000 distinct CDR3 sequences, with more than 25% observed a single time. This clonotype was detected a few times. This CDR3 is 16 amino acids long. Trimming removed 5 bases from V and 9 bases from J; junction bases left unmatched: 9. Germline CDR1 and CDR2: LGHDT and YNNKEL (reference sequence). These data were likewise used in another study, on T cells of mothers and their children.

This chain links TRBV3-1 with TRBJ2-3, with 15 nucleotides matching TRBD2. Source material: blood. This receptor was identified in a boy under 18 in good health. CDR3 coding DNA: TGTGCCAGCAGCTGGACTAGCGGGGGGGATGAAGCCACGCAGTATTTT. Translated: CASSWTSGGDEATQYF.